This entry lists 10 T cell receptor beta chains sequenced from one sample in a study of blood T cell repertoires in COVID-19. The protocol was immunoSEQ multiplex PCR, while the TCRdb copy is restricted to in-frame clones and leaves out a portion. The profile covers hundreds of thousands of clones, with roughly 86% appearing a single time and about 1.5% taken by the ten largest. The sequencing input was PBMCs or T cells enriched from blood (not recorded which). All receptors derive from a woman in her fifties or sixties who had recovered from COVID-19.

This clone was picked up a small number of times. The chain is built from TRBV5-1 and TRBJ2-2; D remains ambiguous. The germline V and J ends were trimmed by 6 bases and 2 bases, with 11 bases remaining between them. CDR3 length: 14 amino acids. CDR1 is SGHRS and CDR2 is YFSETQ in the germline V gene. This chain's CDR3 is CASTGRSNTGELFF. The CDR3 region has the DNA TGCGCCAGCACCGGTCGTTCCAACACCGGGGAGCTGTTTTTT.

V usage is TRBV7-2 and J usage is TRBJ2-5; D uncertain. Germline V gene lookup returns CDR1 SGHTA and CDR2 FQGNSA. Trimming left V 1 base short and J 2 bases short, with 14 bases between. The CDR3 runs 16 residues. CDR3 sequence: CASSLGDFPLQETQYF. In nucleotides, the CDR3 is TGTGCCAGCAGCTTAGGAGACTTCCCCTTACAAGAGACCCAGTACTTC.

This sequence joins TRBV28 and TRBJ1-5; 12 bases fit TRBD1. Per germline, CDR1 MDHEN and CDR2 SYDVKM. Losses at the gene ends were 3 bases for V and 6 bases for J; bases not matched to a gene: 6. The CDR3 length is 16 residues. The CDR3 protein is CASSFLGTGGPQPQHF. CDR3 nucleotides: TGTGCCAGCAGTTTTTTGGGGACAGGGGGCCCTCAGCCCCAGCATTTT.

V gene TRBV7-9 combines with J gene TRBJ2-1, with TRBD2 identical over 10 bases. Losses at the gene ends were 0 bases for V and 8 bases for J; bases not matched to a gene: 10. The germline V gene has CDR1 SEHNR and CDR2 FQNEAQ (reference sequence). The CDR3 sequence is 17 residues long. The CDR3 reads CASSLAVASGSNDEQFF. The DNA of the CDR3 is TGTGCCAGCAGCTTAGCTGTGGCTAGCGGGAGTAATGATGAGCAGTTCTTC.

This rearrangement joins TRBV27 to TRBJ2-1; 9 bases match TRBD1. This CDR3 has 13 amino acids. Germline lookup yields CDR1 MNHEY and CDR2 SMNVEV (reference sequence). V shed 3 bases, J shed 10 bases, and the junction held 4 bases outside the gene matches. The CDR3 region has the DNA TGTGCCAGCAGTTTTTCCGGGACAGGGGAGCAGTTCTTC. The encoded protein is CASSFSGTGEQFF.

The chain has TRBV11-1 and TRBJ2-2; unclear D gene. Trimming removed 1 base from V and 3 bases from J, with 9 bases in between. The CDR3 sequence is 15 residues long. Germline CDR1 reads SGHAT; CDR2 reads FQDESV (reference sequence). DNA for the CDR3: TGTGCCAGCAGCTTAGACCAACTTTACACCGGGGAGCTGTTTTTT. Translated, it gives CASSLDQLYTGELFF.

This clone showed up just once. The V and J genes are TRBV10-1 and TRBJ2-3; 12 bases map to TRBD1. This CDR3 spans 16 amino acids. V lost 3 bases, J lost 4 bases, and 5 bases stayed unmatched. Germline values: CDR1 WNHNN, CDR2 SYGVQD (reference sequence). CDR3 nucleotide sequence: TGCGCCAGCAGTGACGGGGACAGGGGGCGCGCAGATACGCAGTATTTT. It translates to CASSDGDRGRADTQYF.

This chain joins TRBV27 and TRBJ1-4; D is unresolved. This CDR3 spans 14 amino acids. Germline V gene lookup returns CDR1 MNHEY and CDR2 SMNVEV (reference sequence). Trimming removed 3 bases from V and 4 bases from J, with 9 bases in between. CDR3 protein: CASSFRGHNEKLFF. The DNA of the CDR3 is TGTGCCAGCAGTTTTCGCGGGCATAATGAAAAACTGTTTTTT.

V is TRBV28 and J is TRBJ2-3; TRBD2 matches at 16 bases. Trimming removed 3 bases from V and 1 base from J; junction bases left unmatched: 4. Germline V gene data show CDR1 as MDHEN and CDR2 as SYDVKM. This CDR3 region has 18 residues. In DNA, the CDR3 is TGTGCCAGCAGTTTGGGGACTAGCGGGAGGGCCGGCACAGATACGCAGTATTTT. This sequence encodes CASSLGTSGRAGTDTQYF.

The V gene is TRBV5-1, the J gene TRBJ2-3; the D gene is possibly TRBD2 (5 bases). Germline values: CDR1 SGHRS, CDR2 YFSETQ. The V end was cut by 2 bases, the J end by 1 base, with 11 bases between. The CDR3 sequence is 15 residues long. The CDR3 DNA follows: TGCGCCAGCAGCTTAAAGGGAGAACGCACAGATACGCAGTATTTT. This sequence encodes CASSLKGERTDTQYF.